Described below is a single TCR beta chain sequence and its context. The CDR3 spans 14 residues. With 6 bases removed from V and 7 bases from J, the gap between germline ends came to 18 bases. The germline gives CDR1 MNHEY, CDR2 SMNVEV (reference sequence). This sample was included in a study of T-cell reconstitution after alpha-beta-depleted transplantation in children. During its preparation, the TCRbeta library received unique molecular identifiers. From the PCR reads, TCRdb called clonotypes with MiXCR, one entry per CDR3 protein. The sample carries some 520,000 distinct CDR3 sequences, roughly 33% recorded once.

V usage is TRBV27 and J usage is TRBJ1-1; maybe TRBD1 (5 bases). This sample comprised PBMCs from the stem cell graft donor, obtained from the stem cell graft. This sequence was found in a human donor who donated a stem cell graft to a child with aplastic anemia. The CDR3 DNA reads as TGTGCCAGCAGCTGGGGCCCGCTTTTGGATGAAGCTTTCTTT. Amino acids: CASSWGPLLDEAFF.